This TCR beta chain was identified during a study of T cell responses to AZD1222 COVID-19 vaccine. With 4 bases clipped from V and 3 bases from J, the junction kept 1 base outside the gene matches. From germline, CDR1 is SGHVS and CDR2 FQNEAQ. The CDR3 has 13 residues. Clones were sequenced by immunoSEQ multiplex PCR, and TCRdb holds only the in-frame ones, with some missing. The sample holds 95,000 to 150,000 clones, 70% to 90% seen once. This clone has a single count. The chain carries TRBV7-8 and TRBJ1-1; the match to TRBD1 covers 8 bases. The sample consisted of peripheral blood, taken on day 0 of AZD1222 vaccination. The clonotype comes from an adult in good health. The CDR3 nucleotides are TGTGCCAGCAGCTCACAGGGGGACACTGAAGCTTTCTTT. The encoded protein is CASSSQGDTEAFF. Combining the CDR3 with reference TRBV7-8 and TRBJ1-1 gives the whole variable domain GAGVSQSPRYKVAKRGQDVALRCDPISGHVSLFWYQQALGQGPEFLTYFQNEAQLDKSGLPSDRFFAERPEGSVSTLKIQRTQQEDSAVYLCASSSQGDTEAFFGQGTRLTVV.